One and the same sample provided the 4 T cell receptor beta chains below, sequenced in a study of T cell changes during pregnancy in multiple sclerosis. Produced via immunoSEQ multiplex PCR; TCRdb's table is partial and in-frame only. The sample lists tens of thousands of clones, approximately 90% seen once, with approximately 1.5% in the top ten. Specimen: peripheral blood, collected in the third trimester of pregnancy. All receptors come from a female donor with multiple sclerosis, enrolled in a pregnancy study.

The V gene is TRBV7-2, the J gene TRBJ2-5, with TRBD2 matching over 9 bases. The J segment lost 3 bases and the V segment lost 5 bases, leaving 4 bases of the junction unmatched. CDR1 and CDR2 from the germline V gene are SGHTA and FQGNSA. This CDR3 spans 14 amino acids. Here the CDR3 reads CASSPGLAKETQYF. The CDR3 nucleotides are TGTGCCAGCAGCCCGGGACTAGCAAAAGAGACCCAGTACTTC.

The V gene is TRBV4-1, the J gene TRBJ2-4; 7 bases fit TRBD1. This CDR3 spans 15 amino acids. CDR1 and CDR2 from the germline V gene are MGHRA and YSYEKL. V was pared by 4 bases and J by 2 bases, with 5 bases of the junction left unmatched. This CDR3 reads CASSPGQYPKNIQYF. The CDR3 DNA follows: TGCGCCAGCAGCCCGGGACAGTACCCCAAAAACATTCAGTACTTC.

This clone showed up just once. J is TRBJ1-2 and V is TRBV11-2; a possible D gene is TRBD1 (5 bases). The CDR3 runs to 16 residues. The germline V gene encodes CDR1 SGHAT and CDR2 FQNNGV. The V end lost 5 bases, the J end lost 4 bases, and 20 bases lay between the germline ends. The CDR3 DNA is TGTGCCAGCAGCGGAGAGGCCGACAGCTCGCGCTATGGCTACACCTTC. It encodes CASSGEADSSRYGYTF.

J is TRBJ1-4 and V is TRBV27; possible D gene TRBD1, 5 bases. Trimming took 5 bases from V and 0 from J, leaving 13 bases between them. Per germline, CDR1 MNHEY and CDR2 SMNVEV (reference sequence). The CDR3 loop spans 16 amino acids. DNA of the CDR3: TGTGCCAGCAGTCGGTGGGGCCTTGCAACTAATGAAAAACTGTTTTTT. Translation: CASSRWGLATNEKLFF.